This T cell receptor beta chain was documented in a study of blood T cell repertoires in COVID-19. In the authors' methods: Scientists estimated how many nucleated cells there were by amplifying reference gene primers. Repertoires were generated with immunoSEQ multiplex PCR, while TCRdb's copy carries only in-frame clones and drops some. The V and J calls and clone size come from that table; D and trimming were worked out from the DNA. Among roughly 140,000 clones listed, roughly 84% were seen once. Participant ages covered about 18 to 90 years across some 25 US areas. Cohorts were assigned according to the clinical history that participants reported. The germline gives CDR1 MGHDK, CDR2 SYGVNS. V trimming: 4 bases; J trimming: 4 bases; junction bases outside the gene matches: 13. The CDR3 totals 16 residues.

The sequenced material came from PBMCs or T cells enriched from blood (not recorded which). The genes are TRBV25-1 and TRBJ2-7, with 7 positions matching TRBD2. This sequence was found in a woman aged 50 to 60 who had been exposed to COVID-19. The CDR3 reads CASSGYGGRGRYEQYF. The DNA of the CDR3 is TGTGCCAGCAGTGGATACGGGGGGAGGGGAAGATACGAGCAGTACTTC.